The sequence of this TCR beta chain was determined in a study of cytomegalovirus exposure and HLA in healthy donors. Study-wide results and limits: Productive status was seen about 87% or about 30% of the time for most TCR beta V segments in an earlier analysis.

Note on this clone: Its antigen remains unidentified.

The ends were cut back, 7 bases at V and 5 bases at J, with 20 bases in the middle. The V gene's germline CDR1 is MNHNS and CDR2 SASEGT. The CDR3 length is 15 residues. Primers for the PCR totalled 60 Vbeta and 13 Jbeta. Sequencing used immunoSEQ multiplex PCR; TCRdb keeps in-frame clones, though not all of them. The sample consists of roughly 130,000 clones, around 74% of them appearing once. V and J are TRBV6-1 and TRBJ1-2; D is uncertain. The receptor was isolated from a man aged 40-49 years in good health and CMV-seropositive. Sequences were obtained from PBMCs. The CDR3 DNA is TGTGCCAGCACAATGGGTGACAATTCACGTTATGGCTACACCTTC. Residues: CASTMGDNSRYGYTF.